Listed below are T cell receptor beta chains from one sample, sequenced in a study of T cell responses to AZD1222 COVID-19 vaccine. The protocol was immunoSEQ multiplex PCR, while the TCRdb copy is restricted to in-frame clones and leaves out a portion. The top ten hold under 20% of the sample, which has 150,000 or so clones, around nine tenths seen once. Source: peripheral blood, taken on day 0 of AZD1222 vaccination. These TCRs come from an adult in good health. The CDR3 runs from the conserved cysteine through the conserved F or W. D genes are given only for firm matches. Some rows have no size entry. The others give once, few or many, or a class for an expanded clone.

size	D	length	J	V	DNA	CDR3
.	TRBD1	16	TRBJ2-7	TRBV13	TGTGCCAGCAGCACAAGCCCCCGGACAGGGTTCTACGAGCAGTACTTC	CASSTSPRTGFYEQYF
.	TRBD1	14	TRBJ2-7	TRBV10-3	TGTGCCACCATTTACGGGACAGACTCCTACGAGCAGTACTTC	CATIYGTDSYEQYF
few	TRBD1	15	TRBJ1-2	TRBV2	TGTGCCAGCAGTATAGAGACAGGGAGTCGGAGAGGCTACACCTTC	CASSIETGSRRGYTF
.	.	12	TRBJ1-2	TRBV6-5	TGTGCCTGTAGGGCTCTTTTCTATGGCTACACCTTC	CACRALFYGYTF
.	.	15	TRBJ1-1	TRBV4-1	TGCGCCAGCAGCCAAGTTGCAGTACCCCGGGCTGAAGCTTTCTTT	CASSQVAVPRAEAFF
.	.	15	TRBJ2-1	TRBV18	TGTGCCAGCTCAGAGAGGTTAGGGTCCTACAATGAGCAGTTCTTC	CASSERLGSYNEQFF
.	.	17	TRBJ1-3	TRBV7-2	TGTGCCAGCAGCTTAGCTGGGCCGGGCAGGGCCGGAAACACCATATATTTT	CASSLAGPGRAGNTIYF
.	.	14	TRBJ1-2	TRBV2	TGTGCCAGCAGTGAATTAGGGGATAGCTATGGCTACACCTTC	CASSELGDSYGYTF
few	TRBD1	13	TRBJ2-2	TRBV7-2	TGTGCCAGCAGCAGCAGGACAGGAAGGGAGCTGTTTTTT	CASSSRTGRELFF
once	.	15	TRBJ1-5	TRBV28	TGTGCCAGCAGTTTTCTGCAGGGTAGCAATCAGCCCCAGCATTTT	CASSFLQGSNQPQHF
.	.	15	TRBJ1-5	TRBV3-1/TRBV3-2	TGTGCCAGCAGCCAAGATGGAACAGTAAATCAGCCCCAGCATTTT	CASSQDGTVNQPQHF
.	TRBD1	17	TRBJ2-7	TRBV5-1	TGCGCCAGCAGCTTGATATCCGGGACAGGGAAGGACTACGAGCAGTACTTC	CASSLISGTGKDYEQYF
once	.	14	TRBJ1-3	TRBV28	TGTGCCAGCACCCTAGTACCCTCTGGAAACACCATATATTTT	CASTLVPSGNTIYF
.	.	15	TRBJ1-1	TRBV7-9	TGTGCCAGCAGCATGTTACAGGGAGGGGACACTGAAGCTTTCTTT	CASSMLQGGDTEAFF
few	.	12	TRBJ1-5	TRBV27	TGTGCCAGCGGGGGGAGGAATCAGCCCCAGCATTTT	CASGGRNQPQHF
.	.	14	TRBJ2-2	TRBV5-4	TGTGCCAGCAGCTTGGCCTCTCAGGGTGGGGAGCTGTTTTTT	CASSLASQGGELFF
.	.	14	TRBJ2-1	TRBV19	TGTGCCAGTAGTATAGGTCGGGCAAACAATGAGCAGTTCTTC	CASSIGRANNEQFF
.	TRBD1	13	TRBJ1-1	TRBV19	TGTGCCAGTAGGGACAGGGGGCGGACTGAAGCTTTCTTT	CASRDRGRTEAFF
.	TRBD2	17	TRBJ2-3	TRBV7-2	TGTGCCAGCAGCTTATTCCCAACTAGCGGGAGTTCCGATACGCAGTATTTT	CASSLFPTSGSSDTQYF
.	.	11	TRBJ2-7	TRBV20-1	TGCAGTGCCGGGGCTACCTACGAGCAGTACTTC	CSAGATYEQYF
few	TRBD1	14	TRBJ1-1	TRBV14	TGTGCCAGCAGCCAACATGGACAGGGTCCTGAAGCTTTCTTT	CASSQHGQGPEAFF
once	.	11	TRBJ1-2	TRBV30	TGTGCCTGGTCCCGTAGGTATGGCTACACCTTC	CAWSRRYGYTF
.	.	14	TRBJ2-3	TRBV27	TGTGCCAGCAGCCGGAGCGGAAACACAGATACGCAGTATTTT	CASSRSGNTDTQYF
.	.	14	TRBJ2-7	TRBV5-1	TGCGCCAGCAGCTTGGAGGACACCACCTACGAGCAGTACTTC	CASSLEDTTYEQYF
.	.	17	TRBJ1-1	TRBV7-2	TGTGCCAGCAGCTTAGATCTGAGGCGGGGCCAGTACACTGAAGCTTTCTTT	CASSLDLRRGQYTEAFF
.	.	14	TRBJ1-2	TRBV5-1	TGCGCCAGCAACGATATTATGGGGGGCGGAAGCTACACCTTC	CASNDIMGGGSYTF
.	.	15	TRBJ1-5	TRBV6-5	TGTGCCAGCAGGCCTGGGGATTATAGCAATCAGCCCCAGCATTTT	CASRPGDYSNQPQHF
.	TRBD1	13	TRBJ1-2	TRBV5-1	TGCGCCAGCAGCTTGGACAGGGGCCAAGGCTACACCTTC	CASSLDRGQGYTF
.	.	15	TRBJ1-3	TRBV7-9	TGTGCCAGCAGCAACGGACTGATAACGGGAAACACCATATATTTT	CASSNGLITGNTIYF
.	.	14	TRBJ1-2	TRBV28	TGTGCCAGCACCCTAGGGGGGGCGGTCTATGGCTACACCTTC	CASTLGGAVYGYTF
.	.	14	TRBJ2-5	TRBV7-9	TGTGCCAGCAGCTTAATGACAGTCCAAGAGACCCAGTACTTC	CASSLMTVQETQYF
.	.	15	TRBJ1-4	TRBV28	TGTGCCAGCAGTTTGGGAGGGGCAACTAATGAAAAACTGTTTTTT	CASSLGGATNEKLFF
.	.	16	TRBJ1-1	TRBV9	TGTGCCAGCAGCGTAGACCCAGGGGCGTCGAACACTGAAGCTTTCTTT	CASSVDPGASNTEAFF
.	.	12	TRBJ1-1	TRBV28	TGTGCCAGCAGTCGAACGAACACTGAAGCTTTCTTT	CASSRTNTEAFF
.	.	12	TRBJ2-5	TRBV3-1/TRBV3-2	TGTGCCAGCAGCAAGGCAAAAGAGACCCAGTACTTC	CASSKAKETQYF
.	TRBD2	15	TRBJ2-1	TRBV5-4	TGTGCCAGCAGCTTGTACCAGCGGGGGAGGAATGAGCAGTTCTTC	CASSLYQRGRNEQFF
.	TRBD1	17	TRBJ1-3	TRBV27	TGTGCCAGCAGCCCGGAGGGCAGGGGGAGGACTGGAAACACCATATATTTT	CASSPEGRGRTGNTIYF
.	.	12	TRBJ1-1	TRBV28	TGTGCCAGCAGTTTAAGGAACACTGAAGCTTTCTTT	CASSLRNTEAFF
.	.	11	TRBJ2-7	TRBV11-3	TGTGCCAGCAGCACCTACTACGAGCAGTACTTC	CASSTYYEQYF
.	.	11	TRBJ1-3	TRBV5-1	TGCGCCAGCAGCGAGGGCAGCACCATATATTTT	CASSEGSTIYF
.	.	16	TRBJ1-5	TRBV18	TGTGCCAGCTCACAATTTGCGGACAGCGACTATCAGCCCCAGCATTTT	CASSQFADSDYQPQHF
.	.	15	TRBJ2-5	TRBV24-1	TGTGCCACCAGTGATTTGGACGGTACTAAGGAGACCCAGTACTTC	CATSDLDGTKETQYF
.	TRBD1	15	TRBJ2-5	TRBV13	TGTGCCAGCGGTATTTCGGACAGGGTCGGGGAGACCCAGTACTTC	CASGISDRVGETQYF
.	TRBD2	17	TRBJ2-1	TRBV5-1	TGCGCCAGCAGCCCTAGTAGCGGGAGAGGTTCCTACAATGAGCAGTTCTTC	CASSPSSGRGSYNEQFF
.	.	18	TRBJ1-1	TRBV5-1	TGCGCCAGCAGCTCGACCGGGACACAAGAAATGATGAGTACTGAAGCTTTCTTT	CASSSTGTQEMMSTEAFF
.	.	15	TRBJ2-5	TRBV11-3	TGTGCCAGCAGCCCACTCTTGGGGGGAGAAGAGACCCAGTACTTC	CASSPLLGGEETQYF
.	.	12	TRBJ1-5	TRBV27	TGTGCCAGCAAGGCGAGGGGCCAGCCCCAGCATTTT	CASKARGQPQHF
.	.	13	TRBJ2-1	TRBV7-9	TGTGCCAGCAGCCCCGGAGGCAGCAGTGAGCAGTTCTTC	CASSPGGSSEQFF
.	.	14	TRBJ1-1	TRBV7-9	TGTGCCAGCAGCTTATGGGGCGCCGAGCAAGAAGCTTTCTTT	CASSLWGAEQEAFF
.	.	11	TRBJ1-2	TRBV30	TGTGCCTGGAGTCCCACCCAAGGCTACACCTTC	CAWSPTQGYTF
.	TRBD2	17	TRBJ2-3	TRBV9	TGTGCCAGCAGCGTCGAGGCGGGGGGGCTCTGGACAGATACGCAGTATTTT	CASSVEAGGLWTDTQYF
.	.	15	TRBJ2-5	TRBV7-2	TGTGCCAGCAGCCCCCCCGCGGGACGAAGAGAGACCCAGTACTTC	CASSPPAGRRETQYF
.	TRBD1	13	TRBJ2-1	TRBV10-3	TGTGCCTCCGGGACAGACCTCTACAATGAGCAGTTCTTC	CASGTDLYNEQFF
.	TRBD1	13	TRBJ1-4	TRBV19	TGTGCCAGTAGGGGACAGGTTTTCGAAAAACTGTTTTTT	CASRGQVFEKLFF
.	.	16	TRBJ1-4	TRBV30	TGTGCCTGGACCGTGAGAGGGCGTCGCGCTAATGAAAAACTGTTTTTT	CAWTVRGRRANEKLFF
many	.	12	TRBJ1-2	TRBV12-3/TRBV12-4	TGTGCCAGCAGTTTGGCACTTGGGGGCTACACCTTC	CASSLALGGYTF
.	.	16	TRBJ2-1	TRBV24-1	TGTGCCACCAGTGATTTGAGCGGTAGCTCCTACAATGAGCAGTTCTTC	CATSDLSGSSYNEQFF
.	.	15	TRBJ2-6	TRBV7-9	TGTGCCAGCAATACAGGTGCCTCTGGGGCCAACGTCCTGACTTTC	CASNTGASGANVLTF
.	.	15	TRBJ1-1	TRBV9	TGTGCCAGCAGCGTAGAGGGTTCAGGGTTCACTGAAGCTTTCTTT	CASSVEGSGFTEAFF
.	.	12	TRBJ2-2	TRBV5-1	TGCGCCAGTTCCCTCCGTGACGGGGAGCTGTTTTTT	CASSLRDGELFF